This T cell receptor (beta chain) was observed in a study of cytomegalovirus exposure and HLA in healthy donors. Overall study findings and caveats: Roughly uniform sequencing depth across donors was assumed, possibly incorrectly.

On this clone: Its cognate antigen is unknown.

The CDR3 sequence is 14 residues long. Looked up from germline, CDR1 is MNHEY and CDR2 is SMNVEV (reference sequence). J gave up 4 bases and V 6 bases, and 8 bases lay outside the gene matches. The PCR employed 60 Vbeta primers together with 13 Jbeta primers. Method: immunoSEQ multiplex PCR; TCRdb's copy keeps in-frame clones and lacks some. The table shows roughly 100,000 clones, with around 80% occurring only once. Sequencing input: PBMCs. This chain connects TRBV27 to TRBJ1-1; the match to TRBD1 covers 7 bases. This TCR derives from a man in his late teens or twenties in good health and CMV-seronegative. As DNA, the CDR3 is TGTGCCAGCAGCCTAGGGGGCCTGGGCACTGAAGCTTTCTTT. Its protein is CASSLGGLGTEAFF.